This T cell receptor beta chain comes out of a study of shared clonotypes between healthy human individuals. Here immunoSEQ multiplex PCR was the method, and the copy in TCRdb shows in-frame clones only, minus some. In the table there are approximately 500,000 clones, 90% to 97% of which are singletons. V shed 1 base, J shed 8 bases, and the junction held 6 bases outside the gene matches. Germline V CDR1 and CDR2: LNHNV, YYDKDF (reference sequence). This CDR3 has 15 amino acids. The gene calls are TRBV15 and TRBJ1-4, with TRBD1 matching 8 bases. Sequenced: naive CD4+ T cells sorted from blood. The subset was: CD45RA+ positively selected. The TCR sequence derives from a woman aged 30 to 39 in good health. The CDR3 here is CATSRAGTGAEKLFF. The DNA for the CDR3 is TGTGCCACCAGCAGAGCTGGGACAGGAGCAGAAAAACTGTTTTTT.